The T cell receptor beta chain described here comes from a study of CD4+ T cells in melanoma. Profiled with immunoSEQ multiplex PCR; TCRdb holds only in-frame clones, not every one. The table records 9,900 or so clones, 69% of them present only once. Germline loops: CDR1 SEHNR, CDR2 FQNEAQ (reference sequence). Trimming left V 3 bases short and J 0 bases short, with 14 bases between. This CDR3 has 16 residues. Overall study findings and caveats: Diverse differentiation states were reported for melanoma neoantigen-specific CD4+ T cells. CD8+ T cell, macrophage and B cell function reportedly correlated with neoantigen-specific CD4+ T cells.

This clone was observed a few times. Its antigen remains unknown. Sequenced material: peripheral blood. This sequence originates from a human donor with melanoma. The chain carries TRBV7-9 and TRBJ2-5; D might be TRBD1 or TRBD2, each matching 5 bases. The CDR3 sequence is CASSFSLVGHQETQYF. CDR3 bases: TGTGCCAGCAGCTTTTCATTGGTGGGACACCAAGAGACCCAGTACTTC. The complete variable domain, with remaining parts taken from reference TRBV7-9 and TRBJ2-5, reads DTGVSQNPRHKITKRGQNVTFRCDPISEHNRLYWYRQTLGQGPEFLTYFQNEAQLEKSRLLSDRFSAERPKGSFSTLEIQRTEQGDSAMYLCASSFSLVGHQETQYFGPGTRLLVL.